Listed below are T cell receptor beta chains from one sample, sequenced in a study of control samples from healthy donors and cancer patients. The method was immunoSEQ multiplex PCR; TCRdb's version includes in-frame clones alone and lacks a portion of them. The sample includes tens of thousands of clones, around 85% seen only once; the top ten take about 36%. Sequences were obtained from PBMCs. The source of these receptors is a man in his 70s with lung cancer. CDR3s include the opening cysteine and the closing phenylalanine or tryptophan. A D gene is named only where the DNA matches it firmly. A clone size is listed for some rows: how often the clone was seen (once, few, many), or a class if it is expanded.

CDR3 protein: CASSILVRAYEGQPQHF
CDR3 DNA: TGTGCCAGTAGTATTCTTGTTAGGGCCTATGAGGGTCAGCCCCAGCATTTT
D gene: NA
V gene: TRBV19
clone size: NA
J gene: TRBJ1-5

CDR3 protein: CASSGYSLMQNTIYF
CDR3 DNA: TGTGCCAGCAGCGGCTACAGTCTTATGCAGAACACCATATATTTT
D gene: NA
V gene: TRBV5-8
clone size: NA
J gene: TRBJ1-3

CDR3 protein: CASSFNRNEQFF
CDR3 DNA: TGTGCCAGCAGTTTTAACCGCAATGAGCAGTTCTTC
D gene: NA
V gene: TRBV27
clone size: NA
J gene: TRBJ2-1

CDR3 protein: CASSLASSGNTIYF
CDR3 DNA: TGTGCCAGCAGCTTAGCTTCCTCTGGAAACACCATATATTTT
D gene: NA
V gene: TRBV11-2
clone size: NA
J gene: TRBJ1-3

CDR3 protein: CATSDTTGIGYTF
CDR3 DNA: TGTGCCACCAGTGATACAACAGGGATTGGCTACACCTTC
D gene: NA
V gene: TRBV24-1
clone size: NA
J gene: TRBJ1-2

CDR3 protein: CASSQGRRVYTF
CDR3 DNA: TGTGCCAGCAGCCAAGGCAGAAGGGTTTACACCTTC
D gene: NA
V gene: TRBV3-1/TRBV3-2
clone size: NA
J gene: TRBJ1-2

CDR3 protein: CASSSPKGGKETQYF
CDR3 DNA: TGTGCCAGCAGTTCTCCTAAGGGGGGGAAGGAGACCCAGTACTTC
D gene: NA
V gene: TRBV28
clone size: NA
J gene: TRBJ2-5

CDR3 protein: CASSSRTGMNTEAFF
CDR3 DNA: TGTGCCAGCAGCTCCCGGACAGGGATGAACACTGAAGCTTTCTTT
D gene: TRBD1
V gene: TRBV7-6
clone size: NA
J gene: TRBJ1-1

CDR3 protein: CASSWGQGRTGELFF
CDR3 DNA: TGTGCCAGCAGTTGGGGGCAGGGGAGAACCGGGGAGCTGTTTTTT
D gene: NA
V gene: TRBV2
clone size: NA
J gene: TRBJ2-2

CDR3 protein: CASSLWTTVEAFF
CDR3 DNA: TGTGCCAGCAGTTTATGGACCACAGTTGAAGCTTTCTTT
D gene: NA
V gene: TRBV28
clone size: few
J gene: TRBJ1-1

CDR3 protein: CATSEAGTAPTDTQYF
CDR3 DNA: TGTGCCACCAGTGAGGCCGGGACAGCCCCTACAGATACGCAGTATTTT
D gene: TRBD1
V gene: TRBV24-1
clone size: NA
J gene: TRBJ2-3

CDR3 protein: CASKGGSGGSYEQYF
CDR3 DNA: TGTGCCAGCAAGGGAGGTAGCGGGGGGTCCTACGAGCAGTACTTC
D gene: TRBD2
V gene: TRBV6-5
clone size: few
J gene: TRBJ2-7

CDR3 protein: CASSPTSGGSYEQYF
CDR3 DNA: TGTGCCAGCAGCCCCACTAGCGGCGGCTCCTACGAGCAGTACTTC
D gene: TRBD2
V gene: TRBV28
clone size: few
J gene: TRBJ2-7

CDR3 protein: CASSNKNTGELFF
CDR3 DNA: TGTGCCAGCAGTAACAAGAACACCGGGGAGCTGTTTTTT
D gene: NA
V gene: TRBV7-6
clone size: NA
J gene: TRBJ2-2

CDR3 protein: CATMIGGLDDEQFF
CDR3 DNA: TGTGCCACCATGATTGGGGGTCTAGACGATGAGCAGTTCTTC
D gene: NA
V gene: TRBV24-1
clone size: NA
J gene: TRBJ2-1

CDR3 protein: CASSSGQSSYNEQFF
CDR3 DNA: TGTGCCAGCAGCTCTGGACAGAGCTCCTACAATGAGCAGTTCTTC
D gene: NA
V gene: TRBV7-3
clone size: NA
J gene: TRBJ2-1

CDR3 protein: CSVTIGVTEAFF
CDR3 DNA: TGCAGCGTTACGATCGGGGTCACTGAAGCTTTCTTT
D gene: NA
V gene: TRBV29-1
clone size: NA
J gene: TRBJ1-1

CDR3 protein: CASSVGPRVDDYGYTF
CDR3 DNA: TGTGCCAGCAGCGTAGGCCCGAGGGTAGACGACTATGGCTACACCTTC
D gene: NA
V gene: TRBV9
clone size: once
J gene: TRBJ1-2

CDR3 protein: CASLPGGGTDTQYF
CDR3 DNA: TGCGCCAGCCTCCCGGGGGGGGGCACAGATACGCAGTATTTT
D gene: TRBD2
V gene: TRBV5-1
clone size: NA
J gene: TRBJ2-3

CDR3 protein: CASSLGGRGGRTQYF
CDR3 DNA: TGCGCCAGCAGCTTGGGGGGGCGAGGTGGAAGGACGCAGTATTTT
D gene: NA
V gene: TRBV5-1
clone size: NA
J gene: TRBJ2-3

CDR3 protein: CASSARGLAAATGELFF
CDR3 DNA: TGTGCCAGCAGCGCTCGTGGACTAGCGGCGGCCACCGGGGAGCTGTTTTTT
D gene: TRBD2
V gene: TRBV7-9
clone size: NA
J gene: TRBJ2-2